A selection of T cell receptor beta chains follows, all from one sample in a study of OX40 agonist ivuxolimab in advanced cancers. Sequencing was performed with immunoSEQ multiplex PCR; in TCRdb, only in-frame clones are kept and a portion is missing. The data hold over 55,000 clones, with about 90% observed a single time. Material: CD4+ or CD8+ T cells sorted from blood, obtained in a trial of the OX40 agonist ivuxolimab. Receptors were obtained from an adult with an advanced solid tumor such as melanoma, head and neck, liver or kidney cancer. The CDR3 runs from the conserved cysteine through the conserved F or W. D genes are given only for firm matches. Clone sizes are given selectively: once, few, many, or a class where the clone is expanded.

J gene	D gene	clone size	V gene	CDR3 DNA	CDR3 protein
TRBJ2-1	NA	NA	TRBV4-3	TGCGCCAGCAGCCAAGATGGGTCAGGAGGTGAGCAGTTCTTC	CASSQDGSGGEQFF
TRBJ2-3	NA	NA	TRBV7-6	TGTGCCAGCAGCTTAGCGGGGATAGAGATGCAGTATTTT	CASSLAGIEMQYF
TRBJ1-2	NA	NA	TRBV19	TGTGCCAGTAGTATGTCTCAGGTCTATGGCTACACCTTC	CASSMSQVYGYTF
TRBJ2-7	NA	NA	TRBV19	TGTGCCAGTAGTACCCCGGGGGCCTATTACGAGCAGTACTTC	CASSTPGAYYEQYF
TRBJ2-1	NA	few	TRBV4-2	TGTGCCAGCAGCCAAGATCATAAGAACTACAATGAGCAGTTCTTC	CASSQDHKNYNEQFF
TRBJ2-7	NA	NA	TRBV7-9	TGTGCCAGCAGCACTTCACAGCCGCGTGGGACCTACGAGCAGTACTTC	CASSTSQPRGTYEQYF
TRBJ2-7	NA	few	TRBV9	TGTGCCAGCAGCGCAACAGGCTACGAGCAGTACTTC	CASSATGYEQYF
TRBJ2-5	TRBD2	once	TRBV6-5	TGTGCCAGCAGTTACTCGGACATAGCGGGAGAGGAGACCCAGTACTTC	CASSYSDIAGEETQYF
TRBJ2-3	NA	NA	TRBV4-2	TGTGCCAGCAGCCAAGAAAATTCGGAGGGACTCTCGTGTTTT	CASSQENSEGLSCF
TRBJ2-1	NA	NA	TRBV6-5	TGTGCCAGCAGTAATCATCGCAATGAGCAGTTCTTC	CASSNHRNEQFF
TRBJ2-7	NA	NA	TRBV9	TGTGCCAGCAGCGAGAGCAGGGGGGCCGACGAGCAGTACTTC	CASSESRGADEQYF
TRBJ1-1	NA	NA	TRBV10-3	TGTGCCATCAGTGACGGCAATCTTGGGGTCATGAACACTGAAGCTTTCTTT	CAISDGNLGVMNTEAFF
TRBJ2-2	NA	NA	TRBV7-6	TGTGCCAGCAGCTCCGTGGGCGGCGGGGAGCTGTTTTTT	CASSSVGGGELFF
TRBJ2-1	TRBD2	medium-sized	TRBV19	TGTGCCAGTAGAGCGGGAGGACTCAATGAGCAGTTCTTC	CASRAGGLNEQFF
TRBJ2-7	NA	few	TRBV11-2	TGTGCCAGCAGCTCCCCGGAGGGGGGAAAACCCGAGCAGTACTTC	CASSSPEGGKPEQYF
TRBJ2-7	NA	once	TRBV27	TGTGCCAGCAGTTCCGACTCGAGCTCCTACGAGCAGTACTTC	CASSSDSSSYEQYF
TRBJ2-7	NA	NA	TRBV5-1	TGCGCCAGCAGCTTGGCGACAGGTTACGAGCAGTACTTC	CASSLATGYEQYF